This TCR beta chain was documented in a study of vaccination and CD4 T cells after COVID-19. Germline V gives CDR1 MDHEN, CDR2 SYDVKM. V was clipped by 5 bases and J by 1 base, with 11 bases between them. The CDR3 spans 14 residues. In the case of this clonotype: The target antigen is unknown.

The assay that was used to sequence DNA from cultured CD4+ T cells was the Oncomine TCR Beta short-read assay. TCRdb fed the PCR reads into MiXCR, producing one record per CDR3 protein. The data hold 14,000 to 15,000 distinct CDR3 sequences, with approximately 53% observed a single time. Treatment described: roughly 10-day PBMC culture with coronavirus spike peptide pools or control peptides (ViraFEST assay). Here the sequenced sample was CD4+ T cells from blood, cultured in vitro, taken before SARS-CoV-2 vaccination. The receptor was derived from a human donor who had recovered from COVID-19. The chain has TRBV28 and TRBJ1-1, with D hard to call. In nucleotides, the CDR3 is TGTGCCAGCAGTCTACTGAGGAAGAACACTGAAGCTTTCTTT. Protein: CASSLLRKNTEAFF.